This T cell receptor (beta chain) was identified in a study of T cell responses to AZD1222 COVID-19 vaccine. Study conclusions and caveats: Vaccine-related CD4 TCRs covered spike, predominating at 160-218 and 743-854.

CDR1 and CDR2 from the germline V gene are ENHRY and SYGVKD. V dropped 2 bases and J dropped 9 bases, with 13 bases sitting between them. This CDR3 has 13 residues. Only in-frame clones appear in the TCRdb table, and some are missing; sequencing was by immunoSEQ multiplex PCR. The sample holds approximately 92,000 clones; 91% are singletons and the top ten take 6.5% to 8.5%. In regard to this clone: As yet, its antigen is unknown.

This specimen consisted of peripheral blood, obtained on day 0 of AZD1222 vaccination. This receptor was taken from an adult in good health. This sequence joins TRBV10-3 and TRBJ1-1, with a tentative D call TRBD1 (5 bases). In DNA form, the CDR3 reads TGTGCCATCAGTGAGGGCCCCCAGGGTAAAGCTTTCTTT. This encodes CAISEGPQGKAFF.